The 23 T cell receptor beta chains reported below all come from one sample, sequenced in a study of monozygotic twins with inflammatory bowel disease. TCRdb derives one entry per CDR3 protein from the 5' RACE reads, leaving out DNA. This listing includes over 150,000 distinct CDR3 sequences. The sample consisted of blood. The receptors come from a human donor with ulcerative colitis or Crohn's disease, or a healthy co-twin of an affected twin (not recorded which).

The chain employs TRBV12-3 or TRBV12-4 and TRBJ1-5. This CDR3 contains 15 residues. This CDR3 is CASTLMGGPDQPQHF.

The CDR3 reads CASSFEPTRGRETQYF. J is TRBJ2-5 and V is TRBV7-9; TCRdb lists TRBD1, though no DNA is available to test this call. Germline CDR1 and CDR2: SEHNR and FQNEAQ (reference sequence). This CDR3 is built from 16 residues.

The rearrangement uses TRBV24-1 and TRBJ2-5; TCRdb lists TRBD1, though no DNA is available to test this call. Looked up from germline, CDR1 is KGHDR and CDR2 is SFDVKD. This CDR3 is 15 amino acids long. The CDR3 region is CATSDPNRAQETQYF.

The chain couples TRBV19 to TRBJ2-4; with no DNA, the TCRdb D assignment of TRBD1 cannot be verified. This CDR3 has 13 amino acids. Germline-derived CDR1 and CDR2 are LNHDA and SQIVND (reference sequence). CDR3 amino acids: CASSGTGRRYQYF.

The V gene is TRBV20-1, the J gene TRBJ2-7; the TCRdb call, TRBD2, lacks DNA for checking. The CDR3 contains 15 residues. Germline-derived CDR1 and CDR2 are DFQATT and SNEGSKA (reference sequence). The CDR3 reads CSALFSGSSTDEQYF.

The chain carries TRBV6-1 and TRBJ2-7. CDR3 length: 14 amino acids. The V gene's germline CDR1 is MNHNS and CDR2 SASEGT. CDR3 region: CASSQGARPYEQYF.

The chain combines TRBV20-1 with TRBJ2-1; TCRdb's assignment of TRBD2 cannot be checked, as there is no DNA. CDR1 DFQATT and CDR2 SNEGSKA come from the germline V gene (reference sequence). This CDR3 contains 16 residues. The CDR3 loop is CSAIRREGSSYNEQFF.

The chain carries TRBV5-1 and TRBJ1-1; the TCRdb D gene call, TRBD1, has no DNA to confirm it. CDR1 SGHRS and CDR2 YFSETQ come from the germline V gene. The CDR3 spans 16 residues. CDR3 residues: CASSIGTDRGYTEAFF.

This chain's CDR3 is CASSGRTNTGELFF. The rearrangement uses TRBV5-1 and TRBJ2-2. Germline CDR1 reads SGHRS; CDR2 reads YFSETQ. The CDR3 consists of 14 residues. Filled out from reference TRBV5-1 and TRBJ2-2, the complete variable domain reads KAGVTQTPRYLIKTRGQQVTLSCSPISGHRSVSWYQQTPGQGLQFLFEYFSETQRNKGNFPGRFSGRQFSNSRSEMNVSTLELGDSALYLCASSGRTNTGELFFGEGSRLTVL.

The rearrangement links TRBV6-5 to TRBJ1-1; the TCRdb call, TRBD1, lacks DNA for checking. The germline CDR1 and CDR2 sequences are MNHEY and SVGAGI. This CDR3 contains 13 residues. The CDR3 loop is CASSSATGAEAFF.

The gene calls are TRBV20-1 and TRBJ2-1; TCRdb lists TRBD1, though no DNA is available to test this call. CDR1 DFQATT and CDR2 SNEGSKA come from the germline V gene (reference sequence). The CDR3 consists of 15 residues. The CDR3: CSARVGTGDYNEQFF.

The chain employs TRBV7-2 and TRBJ2-5; the TCRdb D gene call, TRBD2, has no DNA to confirm it. The length of the CDR3 is 15 residues. Per the germline V gene, CDR1 is SGHTA and CDR2 is FQGNSA. The CDR3 sequence: CASSLGLAGEETQYF.

This chain uses TRBV19 with TRBJ2-2; with no DNA, the TCRdb D assignment of TRBD2 cannot be verified. The CDR3 is made up of 17 amino acids. Germline V gene sequence: CDR1 LNHDA, CDR2 SQIVND (reference sequence). The CDR3 sequence is CASSIRLAGGGTGELFF.

The chain has TRBV19 and TRBJ1-1; checking the TCRdb D call of TRBD1 is not possible without DNA. The CDR3 is made up of 14 amino acids. From germline, CDR1 is LNHDA and CDR2 SQIVND (reference sequence). CDR3 amino acids: CASSSQGMNTEAFF.

The J gene is TRBJ2-5, the V gene TRBV5-1. CDR1 and CDR2 from the germline V gene are SGHRS and YFSETQ. CDR3 length equals 12 residues. The CDR3 loop reads CASTVNQETQYF.

The chain joins TRBV5-5 to TRBJ2-7; TCRdb outputs TRBD2, but without DNA this stays unchecked. There are 15 residues in the CDR3. Per the germline V gene, CDR1 is SGHKS and CDR2 is YYEKEE (reference sequence). The CDR3 region is CASSLEGEGQVGQYF.

CDR3: CASSLGAGDDEQFF. The chain has TRBV5-1 and TRBJ2-1; TCRdb's D call, TRBD2, is unchecked because there is no DNA. Germline CDR1 and CDR2: SGHRS and YFSETQ. The CDR3 has 14 amino acids.

The chain is built from TRBV24-1 and TRBJ1-1; the D gene TCRdb calls, TRBD1, cannot be checked with no DNA. CDR3 length: 14 amino acids. Germline V gene lookup returns CDR1 KGHDR and CDR2 SFDVKD. The CDR3 sequence is CATSEADRGTEAFF.

The genes are TRBV12-3 or TRBV12-4 and TRBJ2-5; TCRdb indicates TRBD2, and absent DNA this call remains unverified. The CDR3 is made up of 16 amino acids. The CDR3 reads CASSPRRGVLQETQYF.

The V and J genes are TRBV7-8 and TRBJ2-5; checking the TCRdb D call of TRBD1 is not possible without DNA. Germline loops: CDR1 SGHVS, CDR2 FQNEAQ. The CDR3 sequence is 15 residues long. This CDR3 reads CASSLARGGRETQYF.

This sequence joins TRBV20-1 and TRBJ1-6; there is no DNA to check the TCRdb D call of TRBD1. This CDR3 is built from 12 residues. Germline-derived CDR1 and CDR2 are DFQATT and SNEGSKA (reference sequence). CDR3 residues: CSALYPGSPLRF.

The rearrangement links TRBV7-2 to TRBJ1-2; TCRdb proposes TRBD1, but this gene call is untestable without DNA. The CDR3 runs to 14 residues. Per the germline V gene, CDR1 is SGHTA and CDR2 is FQGNSA. The CDR3 reads CASTPATGYYGYTF.

V gene TRBV7-3 combines with J gene TRBJ2-5. Germline-derived CDR1 and CDR2 are SGHTA and FQGTGA. This CDR3 has 13 amino acids. The CDR3 is CASSPAVQETQYF.